This T cell receptor (beta chain) was sequenced for a study of Graves' ophthalmopathy and Graves' hyperthyroidism. The TCR beta CDR3 regions underwent amplification from RNA transcripts. First-round RT-PCR used HTBI primers; second-round multiplex PCR followed. One entry per CDR3 protein results from TCRdb running MiXCR on the multiplex PCR reads. The data show around 400,000 distinct CDR3 sequences, with around 20% seen just once and roughly 1.5% held by the top ten. The CDR3 sequence is 17 residues long. The germline gives CDR1 MNHEY, CDR2 SVGAGI. V was cut by 0 bases and J by 0 bases, with 12 bases left in between. Among the exclusions were patients with other autoimmune diseases, uncontrolled infections, pregnancy or lactation. The authors diagnosed from clinical symptoms, serum thyroxine, TRAb, thyroid ultrasound and orbital computed tomography.

The gene calls are TRBV6-5 and TRBJ1-3; D is ambiguous. Sequenced: peripheral blood. The receptor was derived from a woman aged 18-35 years with Graves' ophthalmopathy. This CDR3 is CASSYSPWQTSGNTIYF. The CDR3 coding sequence is TGTGCCAGCAGTTACTCGCCGTGGCAGACCTCTGGAAACACCATATATTTT.